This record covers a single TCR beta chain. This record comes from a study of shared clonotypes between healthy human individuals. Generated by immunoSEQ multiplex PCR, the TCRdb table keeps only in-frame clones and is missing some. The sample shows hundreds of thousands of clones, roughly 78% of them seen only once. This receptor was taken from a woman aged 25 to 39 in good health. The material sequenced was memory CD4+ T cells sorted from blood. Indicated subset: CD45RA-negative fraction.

CDR3 nucleotides: TGTGCCAGCAGCCTAGGACAGTCGAACACTGAAGCTTTCTTT. It specifies CASSLGQSNTEAFF. This chain connects TRBV7-9 to TRBJ1-1; the D gene is possibly TRBD1 (6 bases). This CDR3 is built from 14 residues. Germline assignment: CDR1 SEHNR and CDR2 FQNEAQ (reference sequence). The V end was cut by 5 bases, the J end by 1 base, with 11 bases between.